Shown below are 18 T cell receptor beta chains from a single sample sequenced in a study of blood T cells in healthy people across ages (dated by TCRdb to about 2015). The library was produced with 5' RACE. Reads for this sample came from an Illumina HiSeq 2500. The second PCR ran for about 6 to 12 cycles and used a J-beta primer mix along with a sample-barcoded 5' primer. The public reads were quality trimmed at Q25 with fastp and then assembled into clones with MiXCR by TCRdb, keeping productive beta chains. All rows with the same CDR3 protein become a single entry with the most common DNA and genes. Recorded for this sample are some 700,000 distinct CDR3 sequences; about 42% of them occurred a single time. The ten largest clones take up 20% to 25% of the sample. Material: blood. The receptors shown here come from a woman in her fifties or sixties in good health.

The V gene is TRBV15, the J gene TRBJ2-3; the match to TRBD2 covers 7 bases. V lost 1 base, J lost 8 bases, and 12 bases stayed unmatched. Germline values: CDR1 LNHNV, CDR2 YYDKDF (reference sequence). The CDR3 is made up of 16 amino acids. The CDR3 nucleotides read TGTGCCACCAGCAGAGTCTCTAGCGGAGTAGGCGGTACGCAGTATTTT. Protein: CATSRVSSGVGGTQYF.

This rearrangement joins TRBV5-1 to TRBJ2-3, with TRBD2 as a possible D gene (5 bases). V was trimmed by 1 base and J by 0 bases, leaving 15 bases between them. Germline CDR1 reads SGHRS; CDR2 reads YFSETQ. The CDR3 length is 17 residues. CDR3 coding DNA: TGCGCCAGCAGCTTGAAAGGGAGCTGGGGTAGCACAGATACGCAGTATTTT. It codes for CASSLKGSWGSTDTQYF.

V is TRBV28 and J is TRBJ2-4; D might be TRBD2 (5 bases). The ends were cut back, 7 bases at V and 0 bases at J, with 10 bases in the middle. The germline V gene encodes CDR1 MDHEN and CDR2 SYDVKM. The CDR3 consists of 14 residues. DNA for the CDR3: TGTGCCAGCAACGAGGGCTTAGCCAAAAACATTCAGTACTTC. Translated: CASNEGLAKNIQYF.

In this sample, this clonotype turned up a few times. V is TRBV20-1 and J is TRBJ2-5; D remains ambiguous. From germline, CDR1 is DFQATT and CDR2 SNEGSKA (reference sequence). This CDR3 is 13 amino acids long. Trimming took 1 base from V and 5 from J, leaving 11 bases between them. The CDR3 region is CSARGPRDETQYF. The CDR3, as DNA: TGCAGTGCTAGAGGACCACGCGACGAGACCCAGTACTTC.

This clonotype has at least ten counts. V is TRBV10-3 and J is TRBJ2-5, with 10 bases identical to TRBD2. The CDR3 loop spans 14 amino acids. Trimming took 6 bases from V and 3 from J; bases not matched to a gene: 4. Germline-derived CDR1 and CDR2 are ENHRY and SYGVKD. CDR3 sequence (DNA): TGTGCCATCAGCCCCAGCGGGGGGGAAGAGACCCAGTACTTC. It is translated as CAISPSGGEETQYF.

The rearrangement uses TRBV12-3 or TRBV12-4 and TRBJ2-1; either TRBD1 or TRBD2 may supply D (5 bases each). Trimming pared 7 bases from V and 7 bases from J, leaving 17 bases between. CDR3 length: 14 residues. CDR3 loop: CASIVGRELNEQFF. As DNA, the CDR3 is TGTGCCAGCATTGTGGGACGGGAATTGAATGAGCAGTTCTTC.

Comment on this clonotype: One junction end does not reproduce the germline sequence, and a read error may be involved. The rearrangement joins TRBV5-4 to TRBJ2-5; TRBD2 matches 12 bases. Per the germline V gene, CDR1 is SGHNT and CDR2 is YYREEE (reference sequence). The CDR3 extends over 16 amino acids. The CDR3 is CASSATSGGIRETQYF. CDR3 nucleotide sequence: TGTGCCAGCAGCGCAACTAGCGGGGGGATACGGGAGACTCAGTACTTC.

The gene calls are TRBV20-1 and TRBJ1-2; tentatively, D is TRBD1 (5 bases). Per the germline V gene, CDR1 is DFQATT and CDR2 is SNEGSKA (reference sequence). Trimming took off 4 bases at V and 2 bases at J, with 14 bases between the two ends. This CDR3 comprises 14 residues. The CDR3, as DNA: TGCAGTGCTATTCAGGCAAAGGGGAACTATGGCTACACCTTC. Translated, it gives CSAIQAKGNYGYTF.

CDR3 region: CASNPGLAVGDTQYF. Written as DNA, the CDR3 is TGTGCCAGCAATCCGGGACTGGCGGTCGGGGATACGCAGTATTTT. The gene calls are TRBV27 and TRBJ2-3, with D tentatively TRBD2 (6 bases). V was trimmed by 7 bases and J by 6 bases, leaving 20 bases between them. CDR1 MNHEY and CDR2 SMNVEV come from the germline V gene (reference sequence). This CDR3 is built from 15 residues.

The J gene is TRBJ1-2, the V gene TRBV20-1; no clear D. Per the germline V gene, CDR1 is DFQATT and CDR2 is SNEGSKA (reference sequence). The CDR3 contains 13 residues. Trimming took off 0 bases at V and 4 bases at J, with 9 bases between the two ends. The CDR3 region has the DNA TGCAGTGCTAGAGATGGCAACCGCTATGGCTACACCTTC. Residues: CSARDGNRYGYTF.

This clonotype was observed a single time. V is TRBV7-2 and J is TRBJ2-3; 11 bases map to TRBD2. Germline V lookup: CDR1 SGHTA, CDR2 FQGNSA. The CDR3 covers 19 residues. Trimming took 5 bases from V and 2 from J; bases not matched to a gene: 15. Here the CDR3 DNA reads TGTGCCAGCAGCCGATACGGGACTAGCGGAACCCCCCCCACAGATACGCAGTATTTT. Translation: CASSRYGTSGTPPTDTQYF. Full variable domain (rest looked up from reference TRBV7-2 and TRBJ2-3): GAGVSQSPSNKVTEKGKDVELRCDPISGHTALYWYRQSLGQGLEFLIYFQGNSAPDKSGLPSDRFSAERTGGSVSTLTIQRTQQEDSAVYLCASSRYGTSGTPPTDTQYFGPGTRLTVL.

This clonotype was counted a few times. The J gene is TRBJ1-1, the V gene TRBV29-1, with D unresolved. The CDR3 length is 15 residues. V was pared by 0 bases and J by 2 bases, with 13 bases between. The V gene's germline CDR1 is SQVTM and CDR2 ANQGSEA. The CDR3 DNA sequence: TGCAGCGTTGAAGATTCGGGGTCGCAAAACACTGAAGCTTTCTTT. It yields the protein CSVEDSGSQNTEAFF.

Many counts were recorded for this clonotype. The chain has TRBV6-5 and TRBJ2-1; D perhaps matches TRBD2 (6 bases). CDR3 length: 12 residues. The V gene lost 6 bases and the J gene lost 8 bases, with 11 bases spanning the gap. CDR1 MNHEY and CDR2 SVGAGI come from the germline V gene. CDR3 residues: CASSDTGDEQFF. The CDR3 DNA follows: TGTGCCAGCAGCGATACGGGGGATGAGCAGTTCTTC.

V and J are TRBV2 and TRBJ2-3; no clear D. Trimming stripped 7 bases from V and 1 base from J, with 6 bases between. The CDR3 loop spans 12 amino acids. Germline loops: CDR1 SNHLY, CDR2 FYNNEI. CDR3 in DNA: TGTGCCAGCAACCTTCGCACAGATACGCAGTATTTT. Protein sequence: CASNLRTDTQYF.

The chain uses TRBV4-3 and TRBJ2-3, with D unclear. V lost 2 bases to trimming and J lost 8 bases, with 11 bases between them. Germline CDR1 LGHNA, CDR2 YSLEER. The CDR3 runs to 13 residues. CDR3 in DNA: TGCGCCAGCAGCCAACTGGGGTCGGGTACGCAGTATTTT. This sequence encodes CASSQLGSGTQYF.

This clonotype has just a few counts. This rearrangement joins TRBV30 to TRBJ2-7; TRBD1 agrees at 11 bases. In germline, CDR1 is GTSNPN, CDR2 SVGIG (reference sequence). The CDR3 spans 14 residues. V lost 4 bases and J lost 3; bases outside the gene matches: 5. CDR3 nucleotides: TGTGCCTGGACCGCCGGGACAGGGGGCTACGAGCAGTACTTC. Amino acid sequence: CAWTAGTGGYEQYF.

Of note for this clonotype: A much larger clonotype is one base distant, so this may be a read error. The J gene is TRBJ2-3, the V gene TRBV5-1; D may be TRBD1 (5 bases). From germline, CDR1 is SGHRS and CDR2 YFSETQ. The CDR3 totals 14 residues. Trimming took off 4 bases at V and 4 bases at J, with 13 bases between the two ends. This chain's CDR3 is CASSVAGWADTQYF. The CDR3, as DNA: TGCGCCAGCAGCGTGGCAGGGTGGGCAGATACGCAGTATTTT. The whole variable domain, filled in from reference TRBV5-1 and TRBJ2-3, reads KAGVTQTPRYLIKTRGQQVTLSCSPISGHRSVSWYQQTPGQGLQFLFEYFSETQRNKGNFPGRFSGRQFSNSRSEMNVSTLELGDSALYLCASSVAGWADTQYFGPGTRLTVL.

This clonotype has just a few counts. The V gene is TRBV9, the J gene TRBJ1-2; no clear D gene. CDR1 and CDR2 from the germline V gene are SGDLS and YYNGEE. The V end was cut by 0 bases, the J end by 4 bases, with 13 bases between. The CDR3 contains 15 residues. The CDR3 sequence: CASSVAAGSLYGYTF. The DNA of the CDR3 is TGTGCCAGCAGCGTAGCTGCCGGGAGTCTCTATGGCTACACCTTC.